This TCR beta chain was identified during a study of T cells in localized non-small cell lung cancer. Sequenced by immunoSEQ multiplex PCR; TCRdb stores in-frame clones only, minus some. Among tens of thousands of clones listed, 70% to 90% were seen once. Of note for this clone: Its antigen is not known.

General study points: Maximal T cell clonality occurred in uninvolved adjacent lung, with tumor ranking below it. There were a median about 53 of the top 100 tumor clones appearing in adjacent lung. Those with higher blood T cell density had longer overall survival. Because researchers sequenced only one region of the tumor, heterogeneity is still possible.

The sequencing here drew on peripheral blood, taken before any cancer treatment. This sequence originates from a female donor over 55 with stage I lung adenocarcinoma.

CDR3 sequence (DNA): TGTGCCAGCAGCGCCGTACTGGCCGGTGCAGATACGCAGTATTTT. It encodes CASSAVLAGADTQYF. This chain joins TRBV9 and TRBJ2-3; D is undetermined. The CDR3 totals 15 residues. CDR1 and CDR2 (germline): SGDLS, YYNGEE. The germline V and J ends were trimmed by 3 bases and 4 bases, with 15 bases remaining between them. Together with reference TRBV9 and TRBJ2-3, the CDR3 gives the full variable domain: DSGVTQTPKHLITATGQRVTLRCSPRSGDLSVYWYQQSLDQGLQFLIQYYNGEERAKGNILERFSAQQFPDLHSELNLSSLELGDSALYFCASSAVLAGADTQYFGPGTRLTVL.